One sample yielded the 21 T cell receptor beta chains listed below, sequenced in a study of blood T cell repertoires in COVID-19. Profiled with immunoSEQ multiplex PCR; TCRdb holds only in-frame clones, not every one. The table records approximately 160,000 clones, less than 90% of them present only once. Sequencing input: peripheral blood. These receptors were taken from a woman in her 70s with acute or convalescent COVID-19.

This chain joins TRBV5-4 and TRBJ2-3, with 9 nucleotides matching TRBD2. The CDR3 runs 16 residues. CDR1 is SGHNT and CDR2 is YYREEE in the germline V gene (reference sequence). Losses at the gene ends were 4 bases for V and 2 bases for J; bases not matched to a gene: 8. The CDR3 DNA reads as TGTGCCAGCAGCCAGGGGACTAGCAAATCCACAGATACGCAGTATTTT. Its protein product is CASSQGTSKSTDTQYF.

The chain links TRBV5-6 to TRBJ1-5, with D hard to call. The CDR3 is 16 amino acids. Per the germline V gene, CDR1 is SGHDT and CDR2 is YYEEEE. Trimming removed 4 bases at V and 6 bases at J, with 20 bases between. The CDR3 DNA is TGTGCCAGCAGCATAAAAGGACGGGGTCGGCGTCAGCCCCAGCATTTT. Translation gives CASSIKGRGRRQPQHF.

The chain recombines TRBV5-1 with TRBJ2-1, with D possibly being TRBD2 (6 bases). V lost 0 bases and J 12 bases, leaving 13 bases between the germline ends. CDR1 and CDR2 (germline): SGHRS, YFSETQ. This CDR3 spans 13 amino acids. CDR3 sequence (DNA): TGCGCCAGCAGCTTGGTTTTCTCGGGAGCGCAGTTCTTC. Translated: CASSLVFSGAQFF.

The chain couples TRBV19 to TRBJ2-1, with 10 bases lining up with TRBD2. CDR1 LNHDA and CDR2 SQIVND come from the germline V gene (reference sequence). Trimming at V came to 9 bases and at J to 7 bases, leaving 15 bases not matched to a gene. The CDR3 contains 16 residues. CDR3 sequence: CASKWGRSGRVNEQFF. CDR3 nucleotides: TGTGCCAGCAAATGGGGAAGGAGCGGGAGGGTTAATGAGCAGTTCTTC.

The CDR3 reads CASSLGPGNTEAFF. The CDR3, as DNA: TGTGCCAGCAGCTTAGGTCCGGGGAACACTGAAGCTTTCTTT. The genes are TRBV7-2 and TRBJ1-1; D is unclear. Germline CDR1 is SGHTA and CDR2 is FQGNSA. Trimming removed 1 base from V and 1 base from J, with 7 bases in between. The CDR3 runs 14 residues.

This sequence joins TRBV18 and TRBJ2-3; a possible D gene is TRBD2 (6 bases). The CDR3 has 14 residues. Trimming removed 1 base from V and 5 bases from J, with 10 bases in between. The germline gives CDR1 KGHSH, CDR2 LQKENI. The CDR3, as DNA: TGTGCCAGCTCACCACGCTTGGGAGGAGATACGCAGTATTTT. Encoded protein: CASSPRLGGDTQYF.

V is TRBV19 and J is TRBJ1-1; tentative D call: TRBD1 (5 bases). This CDR3 spans 13 amino acids. Germline assignment: CDR1 LNHDA and CDR2 SQIVND (reference sequence). Trimming shortened V by 2 bases and J by 8 bases, and 12 bases separated the two germline ends. In nucleotides, the CDR3 is TGTGCCAGTAGTATACGGGGGACCGCAGAAGCTTTCTTT. It is translated as CASSIRGTAEAFF.

The chain joins TRBV2 to TRBJ1-5, with 7 nucleotides matching TRBD1. Per germline, CDR1 SNHLY and CDR2 FYNNEI. V was pared by 6 bases and J by 3 bases, with 5 bases of the junction left unmatched. The CDR3 contains 14 residues. For the CDR3, the DNA is TGTGCCAGCAGCAAACAGGGGATCAATCAGCCCCAGCATTTT. Residues: CASSKQGINQPQHF. The full variable domain, with the rest looked up from reference TRBV2 and TRBJ1-5, is EPEVTQTPSHQVTQMGQEVILRCVPISNHLYFYWYRQILGQKVEFLVSFYNNEISEKSEIFDDQFSVERPDGSNFTLKIRSTKLEDSAMYFCASSKQGINQPQHFGDGTRLSIL.

This clone occurred once. This chain uses TRBV9 with TRBJ2-5, with 10 bases that match TRBD2. The ends lost 0 bases at V and 4 bases at J; junction bases unmatched: 6. The CDR3 loop spans 16 amino acids. Per the germline V gene, CDR1 is SGDLS and CDR2 is YYNGEE. Here the CDR3 reads CASSVGVAGGRETQYF. Here the CDR3 DNA reads TGTGCCAGCAGCGTAGGGGTAGCGGGGGGCCGAGAGACCCAGTACTTC.

The chain joins TRBV19 to TRBJ1-1, with 8 bases that match TRBD1. Germline assignment: CDR1 LNHDA and CDR2 SQIVND (reference sequence). The V and J ends lost 4 bases and 0 bases, in that order; junction bases with no gene match: 10. There are 17 residues in the CDR3. CDR3 protein: CASSKHSQGDMNTEAFF. Written as DNA, the CDR3 is TGTGCCAGTAGTAAACACTCACAGGGGGATATGAACACTGAAGCTTTCTTT.

This clone was seen once. This chain uses TRBV7-9 with TRBJ1-4; weak D call: TRBD1 (5 bases). V lost 3 bases and J 8 bases, leaving 13 bases between the germline ends. This CDR3 is 14 amino acids long. Germline CDR1 reads SEHNR; CDR2 reads FQNEAQ (reference sequence). The DNA for the CDR3 is TGTGCCAGCAGCTTGGGGCCCGTTCCGGAAAAACTGTTTTTT. Its translation: CASSLGPVPEKLFF. Filled out from reference TRBV7-9 and TRBJ1-4, the complete variable domain reads DTGVSQNPRHKITKRGQNVTFRCDPISEHNRLYWYRQTLGQGPEFLTYFQNEAQLEKSRLLSDRFSAERPKGSFSTLEIQRTEQGDSAMYLCASSLGPVPEKLFFGSGTQLSVL.

V gene TRBV28 combines with J gene TRBJ2-7; 10 positions agree with TRBD2. The J segment lost 6 bases and the V segment lost 3 bases, leaving 5 bases of the junction unmatched. The germline gives CDR1 MDHEN, CDR2 SYDVKM. This CDR3 is built from 14 residues. CDR3 DNA: TGTGCCAGCAGTTTCGCCAGCGGGAGGGTCGAGCAGTACTTC. Translating gives CASSFASGRVEQYF.

This chain links TRBV7-2 with TRBJ1-3, with a possible D match to TRBD1 (5 bases). The V end was cut by 4 bases, the J end by 2 bases, with 15 bases between. The CDR3 runs to 16 residues. The germline CDR1 and CDR2 sequences are SGHTA and FQGNSA. CDR3 loop: CASSSTAGTTGNTIYF. The CDR3 DNA is TGTGCCAGCAGCTCAACCGCGGGGACGACTGGAAACACCATATATTTT.

The DNA for the CDR3 is TGCGCCAGCAGCCGCCTAAGAGGGGGCGAGACCCAGTACTTC. The encoded protein is CASSRLRGGETQYF. The chain has TRBV4-3 and TRBJ2-5; 7 bases fit TRBD1. Per the germline V gene, CDR1 is LGHNA and CDR2 is YSLEER. V shed 4 bases, J shed 5 bases, and the junction held 7 bases outside the gene matches. CDR3 length: 14 amino acids.

Concerning this clone: A read error may account for a junction end that differs from germline. The CDR3 DNA reads as TGTGCCAGCAGTTCATTGTCAGGGAACTCTGAAGCTTTCTTT. Encoded protein: CASSSLSGNSEAFF. The V gene is TRBV28, the J gene TRBJ1-1; the D gene is possibly TRBD1 (5 bases). The CDR3 length is 14 residues. Germline loops: CDR1 MDHEN, CDR2 SYDVKM.

This chain connects TRBV9 to TRBJ1-3, with D perhaps TRBD1 (6 bases). This CDR3 region has 14 residues. Deletions cut 0 bases from V and 4 bases from J, with 8 bases between. Germline loops: CDR1 SGDLS, CDR2 YYNGEE. The CDR3 DNA reads as TGTGCCAGCAGCGTAGGACAGGCCGGAAACACCATATATTTT. It codes for CASSVGQAGNTIYF.

V gene TRBV10-3 combines with J gene TRBJ1-1; D perhaps matches TRBD1 (5 bases). The CDR3 extends over 13 amino acids. Trimming left V 10 bases short and J 8 bases short, with 20 bases between. Germline CDR1 reads ENHRY; CDR2 reads SYGVKD. In DNA form, the CDR3 reads TGTGCCACAGCCCCACAGGAGATGGGAGAAGCTTTCTTT. Protein product: CATAPQEMGEAFF.

Remarks on this clone: A junction boundary mismatches the germline segment, possibly from a read error. The chain links TRBV6-6 to TRBJ1-6; 7 nucleotides agree with TRBD1. This CDR3 is 15 amino acids long. The germline CDR1 and CDR2 sequences are MNHNY and SVGAGI (reference sequence). This CDR3 reads CASSQQGFYSSPLHF. The CDR3 DNA follows: TGTGCCAGCAGCCAACAGGGGTTTTATAGTTCACCCCTCCACTTT.

The J gene is TRBJ1-4, the V gene TRBV6-6, with 7 bases aligning to TRBD1. CDR1 is MNHNY, CDR2 SVGAGI, per germline (reference sequence). Trimming cost V 4 bases and J 0 bases; bases outside gene matches: 2. The CDR3 has 15 amino acids. The CDR3 is CASSSTGATNEKLFF. In DNA, the CDR3 is TGTGCCAGCAGTTCTACAGGGGCAACTAATGAAAAACTGTTTTTT.

The chain couples TRBV7-6 to TRBJ1-1, with a weak D call TRBD1 (5 bases). Per germline, CDR1 SGHVS and CDR2 FNYEAQ. This CDR3 spans 13 amino acids. V lost 8 bases to trimming and J lost 5 bases, with 15 bases between them. The CDR3 loop reads CASSLGEETEAFF. The CDR3 region has the DNA TGTGCCAGCTCCTTAGGGGAGGAAACTGAAGCTTTCTTT.

The rearrangement uses TRBV27 and TRBJ2-7, with D maybe TRBD2 (6 bases). Germline lookup yields CDR1 MNHEY and CDR2 SMNVEV (reference sequence). Trimming stripped 6 bases from V and 0 bases from J, with 9 bases between. The CDR3 totals 13 residues. This chain's CDR3 is CASRGLNSYEQYF. The DNA of the CDR3 is TGTGCCAGCAGGGGACTTAACTCCTACGAGCAGTACTTC.